These T cell receptor beta chains were read from a single sample in a study of T-cell memory formation after mild COVID-19. From the 5' RACE reads, TCRdb called clonotypes with MiXCR, one entry per CDR3 protein. Among more than 300,000 distinct CDR3 sequences, roughly 13% were seen once, and the ten largest hold roughly 23%. Specimen: PBMCs or a T cell subset sorted from them (not recorded which). The receptors here all came from a man younger than 30 who had mild COVID-19 (a few samples of this study predate the infection). Cell type and time point are not known. The CDR3 runs from the conserved cysteine through the conserved F or W. The D gene is left open where the match is weak. Clone sizes are given selectively: once, few, many, or a class where the clone is expanded.

d_call: TRBD2
clone_size: -
v_call: TRBV6-5
j_call: TRBJ2-5
cdr3_nt: TGTGCCAGCAGTTACCGCGGGGGGCTCCAAGAGACCCAGTACTTC
cdr3_aa: CASSYRGGLQETQYF

d_call: -
clone_size: -
v_call: TRBV3-1
j_call: TRBJ2-5
cdr3_nt: TGTGCCAGCAGCCGAACAGGAGACCAAGAGACCCAGTACTTC
cdr3_aa: CASSRTGDQETQYF

d_call: TRBD2
clone_size: -
v_call: TRBV6-6
j_call: TRBJ2-3
cdr3_nt: TGTGCCAGCAGTTACTCGGCGGGGGATCCCACAGATACGCAGTATTTT
cdr3_aa: CASSYSAGDPTDTQYF

d_call: -
clone_size: few
v_call: TRBV3-1
j_call: TRBJ2-3
cdr3_nt: TGTGCCAGCAGCCACGATGCCTATACGCAGTATTTT
cdr3_aa: CASSHDAYTQYF

d_call: -
clone_size: few
v_call: TRBV15
j_call: TRBJ1-5
cdr3_nt: TGTGCCACCAGCAGAGATCCCACCGTCGGCAATCAGCCCCAGCATTTT
cdr3_aa: CATSRDPTVGNQPQHF

d_call: TRBD2
clone_size: -
v_call: TRBV20-1
j_call: TRBJ2-1
cdr3_nt: TGCAGTGCTAGGCAAGCGGGAGGTAATGAGCAGTTCTTC
cdr3_aa: CSARQAGGNEQFF

d_call: -
clone_size: many
v_call: TRBV7-2
j_call: TRBJ2-3
cdr3_nt: TGTGCCAGCAGCTCTCCTTTCCGGGATACGCAGTATTTT
cdr3_aa: CASSSPFRDTQYF

d_call: -
clone_size: -
v_call: TRBV5-4
j_call: TRBJ2-3
cdr3_nt: TGTGCCAGCAGCTTCCGGGGGGCTCGCACAGATACGCAGTATTTT
cdr3_aa: CASSFRGARTDTQYF

d_call: -
clone_size: -
v_call: TRBV7-2
j_call: TRBJ2-3
cdr3_nt: TGTGCCAGCAGGGTGAGCACAGATACGCAGTATTTT
cdr3_aa: CASRVSTDTQYF

d_call: TRBD1
clone_size: -
v_call: TRBV24-1
j_call: TRBJ2-5
cdr3_nt: TGTGCCACCAGGGACAGGTTGAGGGAGACCCAGTACTTC
cdr3_aa: CATRDRLRETQYF

d_call: TRBD2
clone_size: few
v_call: TRBV7-6
j_call: TRBJ2-5
cdr3_nt: TGTGCCAGCAGCTTAGTCGCTAGCGGGGACTACCAAGAGACCCAGTACTTC
cdr3_aa: CASSLVASGDYQETQYF

d_call: -
clone_size: -
v_call: TRBV11-2
j_call: TRBJ2-6
cdr3_nt: TGTGCCAGCAGCCGGGGAATCTTAGGCTCTGGGGCCAACGTCCTGACTTTC
cdr3_aa: CASSRGILGSGANVLTF

d_call: TRBD1
clone_size: few
v_call: TRBV29-1
j_call: TRBJ2-1
cdr3_nt: TGCAGCGTGGACGGACAGGGGGGCAATGAGCAGTTCTTC
cdr3_aa: CSVDGQGGNEQFF

d_call: -
clone_size: -
v_call: TRBV7-2
j_call: TRBJ2-3
cdr3_nt: TGTGCCAGCAGCTTAGAGAAGATGCGGGATACGCAGTATTTT
cdr3_aa: CASSLEKMRDTQYF

d_call: -
clone_size: many
v_call: TRBV6-5
j_call: TRBJ1-2
cdr3_nt: TGTGCCAGCAGTTCCCCTGGGGAGGGGAGCTATGGCTACACCTTC
cdr3_aa: CASSSPGEGSYGYTF

d_call: -
clone_size: few
v_call: TRBV5-1
j_call: TRBJ1-2
cdr3_nt: TGCGCCAGCAGCTTAGGCAGCCGCTATGGCTACACCTTC
cdr3_aa: CASSLGSRYGYTF

d_call: TRBD1
clone_size: many
v_call: TRBV7-3
j_call: TRBJ2-3
cdr3_nt: TGTGCCAGCAGCTTAACAGGGGGCGCGGATACGCAGTATTTT
cdr3_aa: CASSLTGGADTQYF

d_call: -
clone_size: -
v_call: TRBV20-1
j_call: TRBJ1-1
cdr3_nt: TGCAGTGCCCGACTGCGGGGCATGAACACTGAAGCTTTCTTT
cdr3_aa: CSARLRGMNTEAFF

d_call: -
clone_size: -
v_call: TRBV20-1
j_call: TRBJ1-6
cdr3_nt: TGCAGTGCTAGACCCCCCGGGGGGCCTTCACCCCTCCACTTT
cdr3_aa: CSARPPGGPSPLHF

d_call: -
clone_size: few
v_call: TRBV11-3
j_call: TRBJ2-2
cdr3_nt: TGTGCCAGCAGCGGCTGGGGGGGGCTCGGCGCCGGGGAGCTGTTTTTT
cdr3_aa: CASSGWGGLGAGELFF

d_call: -
clone_size: -
v_call: TRBV3-1
j_call: TRBJ2-3
cdr3_nt: TGTGCCAGCAGCAGGATCACAGATACGCAGTATTTT
cdr3_aa: CASSRITDTQYF

d_call: -
clone_size: -
v_call: TRBV7-9
j_call: TRBJ1-1
cdr3_nt: TGTGCCAGCAGACGGGAGGATGAAGCTTTCTTT
cdr3_aa: CASRREDEAFF

d_call: -
clone_size: many
v_call: TRBV20-1
j_call: TRBJ2-3
cdr3_nt: TGCAGCGCTTTCCCAGTGGAGGCGGGATCAGATACGCAGTATTTT
cdr3_aa: CSAFPVEAGSDTQYF

d_call: -
clone_size: -
v_call: TRBV9
j_call: TRBJ2-3
cdr3_nt: TGTGCCAGCAGCACCCTGCAGGGGGGGGATACGCAGTATTTT
cdr3_aa: CASSTLQGGDTQYF

d_call: -
clone_size: many
v_call: TRBV5-1
j_call: TRBJ2-5
cdr3_nt: TGCGCCAGCAGCTTGGTTCCCCCCGGGGAGACCCAGTACTTC
cdr3_aa: CASSLVPPGETQYF

d_call: -
clone_size: many
v_call: TRBV7-9
j_call: TRBJ1-1
cdr3_nt: TGTGCCAGCAGTTTTCGGGGGAACACTGAAGCTTTCTTT
cdr3_aa: CASSFRGNTEAFF

d_call: -
clone_size: few
v_call: TRBV9
j_call: TRBJ2-3
cdr3_nt: TGTGCCAGCAGCCCGGGGCCCACCAGCACAGATACGCAGTATTTT
cdr3_aa: CASSPGPTSTDTQYF

d_call: TRBD2
clone_size: many
v_call: TRBV7-2
j_call: TRBJ2-7
cdr3_nt: TGTGCCAGCACGACTAGCTATACCTACGAGCAGTACTTC
cdr3_aa: CASTTSYTYEQYF

d_call: -
clone_size: -
v_call: TRBV13
j_call: TRBJ2-7
cdr3_nt: TGTGCCAGCAGCTCGACCCGGGGATACGAGCAGTACTTC
cdr3_aa: CASSSTRGYEQYF

d_call: -
clone_size: -
v_call: TRBV5-6
j_call: TRBJ2-6
cdr3_nt: TGTGCCAGCAGCCCCCTTAGCTCTGGGGCCAACGTCCTGACTTTC
cdr3_aa: CASSPLSSGANVLTF

d_call: -
clone_size: -
v_call: TRBV24-1
j_call: TRBJ1-2
cdr3_nt: TGTGCCACCAGTGATGGGAGTCTTGGCTACACCTTC
cdr3_aa: CATSDGSLGYTF

d_call: TRBD2
clone_size: few
v_call: TRBV12-3/TRBV12-4
j_call: TRBJ2-2
cdr3_nt: TGTGCCAGCACCGGGACTACCAAATTGCGGACCGGGGAGCTGTTTTTT
cdr3_aa: CASTGTTKLRTGELFF

d_call: -
clone_size: -
v_call: TRBV12-3/TRBV12-4
j_call: TRBJ1-6
cdr3_nt: TGTGCCAGCAGTTTCCAGGGACGTTCACCCCTCCACTTT
cdr3_aa: CASSFQGRSPLHF

d_call: -
clone_size: -
v_call: TRBV7-2
j_call: TRBJ1-1
cdr3_nt: TGTGCCAGCAGCTTAGTCCGGTCCGCTGAAGCTTTCTTT
cdr3_aa: CASSLVRSAEAFF

d_call: -
clone_size: few
v_call: TRBV6-5
j_call: TRBJ2-5
cdr3_nt: TGTGCCAGCAGTTACTCGAGCAGGTCCCGAGAGACCCAGTACTTC
cdr3_aa: CASSYSSRSRETQYF

d_call: -
clone_size: -
v_call: TRBV10-3
j_call: TRBJ1-1
cdr3_nt: TGTGCCATCAGCGGCGAGGGTAGCACTGAAGCTTTCTTT
cdr3_aa: CAISGEGSTEAFF

d_call: TRBD1
clone_size: -
v_call: TRBV7-2
j_call: TRBJ1-2
cdr3_nt: TGTGCCAGCAGCATAGACAGGGGTACTAACTATGGCTACACCTTC
cdr3_aa: CASSIDRGTNYGYTF

d_call: -
clone_size: -
v_call: TRBV29-1
j_call: TRBJ1-2
cdr3_nt: TGCAGCGCCCGAAAGGGAACCTATGGCTACACCTTC
cdr3_aa: CSARKGTYGYTF

d_call: -
clone_size: few
v_call: TRBV12-3/TRBV12-4
j_call: TRBJ1-5
cdr3_nt: TGTGCCAGCACCATGGGCCCGGGGCCCCAGCATTTT
cdr3_aa: CASTMGPGPQHF

d_call: -
clone_size: -
v_call: TRBV7-2
j_call: TRBJ1-4
cdr3_nt: TGTGCCAGCAGCCGAGGACAGACTAAACATGAAAAACTGTTTTTT
cdr3_aa: CASSRGQTKHEKLFF

d_call: -
clone_size: -
v_call: TRBV6-2/TRBV6-3
j_call: TRBJ1-2
cdr3_nt: TGTGCCAGCAGTTACTCTTTCCGGAACTATGGCTACACCTTC
cdr3_aa: CASSYSFRNYGYTF

d_call: TRBD1
clone_size: -
v_call: TRBV9
j_call: TRBJ1-1
cdr3_nt: TGTGCCAGCAGCCCATGGGGCCAGGGGGCAAACACTGAAGCTTTCTTT
cdr3_aa: CASSPWGQGANTEAFF

d_call: -
clone_size: -
v_call: TRBV5-1
j_call: TRBJ1-1
cdr3_nt: TGCGCCAGCAGCCCGACCCCGGATGGCACTGAAGCTTTCTTT
cdr3_aa: CASSPTPDGTEAFF

d_call: TRBD2
clone_size: -
v_call: TRBV30
j_call: TRBJ2-3
cdr3_nt: TGTGCCTGGAGAAGGAGCCTAGCGGGCACAGATACGCAGTATTTT
cdr3_aa: CAWRRSLAGTDTQYF

d_call: -
clone_size: many
v_call: TRBV24-1
j_call: TRBJ2-2
cdr3_nt: TGTGCCACCAGTGATCCCGGGTCCCGGAGGGAGCTGTTTTTT
cdr3_aa: CATSDPGSRRELFF

d_call: TRBD1
clone_size: few
v_call: TRBV24-1
j_call: TRBJ1-4
cdr3_nt: TGTGCCACCAGTGACAGCGGACAGGGGGACGAAAAACTGTTTTTT
cdr3_aa: CATSDSGQGDEKLFF

d_call: -
clone_size: few
v_call: TRBV29-1
j_call: TRBJ1-1
cdr3_nt: TGCAGCGTGGATCCCTGGCAGGGCGGTGAAGCTTTCTTT
cdr3_aa: CSVDPWQGGEAFF

d_call: -
clone_size: many
v_call: TRBV6-5
j_call: TRBJ2-3
cdr3_nt: TGTGCCAGCGGCGGCGCAACCTCGGCAGATACGCAGTATTTT
cdr3_aa: CASGGATSADTQYF

d_call: TRBD1
clone_size: -
v_call: TRBV24-1
j_call: TRBJ2-3
cdr3_nt: TGTGCCACCAGTGACCGAAGGGACAGGAAGGATACGCAGTATTTT
cdr3_aa: CATSDRRDRKDTQYF

d_call: TRBD2
clone_size: few
v_call: TRBV5-1
j_call: TRBJ2-1
cdr3_nt: TGCGCCAGCAGCCGCGGGGGGATGGGCAATGAGCAGTTCTTC
cdr3_aa: CASSRGGMGNEQFF

d_call: -
clone_size: few
v_call: TRBV14
j_call: TRBJ1-2
cdr3_nt: TGTGCCAGCAGCCAGACAGTGATCCTATCATATGGCTACACCTTC
cdr3_aa: CASSQTVILSYGYTF

d_call: TRBD1
clone_size: -
v_call: TRBV10-3
j_call: TRBJ1-2
cdr3_nt: TGTGCCATCAGTTTGACAGGGTTGTATGGCTACACCTTC
cdr3_aa: CAISLTGLYGYTF

d_call: -
clone_size: -
v_call: TRBV18
j_call: TRBJ1-1
cdr3_nt: TGTGCCAGCTCACCAGCCGACACTGAAGCTTTCTTT
cdr3_aa: CASSPADTEAFF